Below, 21 T cell receptor beta chains from the same sample are listed, as sequenced in a study of blood T cell repertoires in COVID-19. This table comes from immunoSEQ multiplex PCR, and its TCRdb copy is limited to in-frame clones, with some not included. The sample holds a few hundred thousand clones; about nine tenths are singletons and the top ten take 1%. The source material was peripheral blood. The source of these receptors is a man aged 45-65 years with active or convalescent COVID-19.

The CDR3 DNA is TGTGCCAGCAGGTCCCTAGCGGGAGTAGCGAATGAGCAGTTCTTC. It is translated as CASRSLAGVANEQFF. The chain is built from TRBV9 and TRBJ2-1; 10 bases are shared with TRBD2. The J segment lost 7 bases and the V segment lost 5 bases, leaving 9 bases of the junction unmatched. CDR1 SGDLS and CDR2 YYNGEE come from the germline V gene. The CDR3 loop spans 15 amino acids.

This chain joins TRBV9 and TRBJ2-5, with TRBD2 as a possible D gene (6 bases). This CDR3 is 15 amino acids long. The V end lost 0 bases, the J end lost 5 bases, and 14 bases lay between the germline ends. Germline-derived CDR1 and CDR2 are SGDLS and YYNGEE. CDR3 protein: CASSVAGLRSETQYF. The CDR3 nucleotides read TGTGCCAGCAGCGTAGCCGGACTACGATCGGAGACCCAGTACTTC.

V and J are TRBV7-9 and TRBJ1-4, with unresolved D. The V and J ends lost 0 bases and 0 bases respectively, with 14 bases between them. The CDR3 sequence is 18 residues long. CDR1 and CDR2 (germline): SEHNR, FQNEAQ (reference sequence). CDR3 sequence (DNA): TGTGCCAGCAGCTTAGCCCGGGGAGGGTGGTCAACTAATGAAAAACTGTTTTTT. Translating it yields CASSLARGGWSTNEKLFF.

V gene TRBV27 combines with J gene TRBJ2-1, with TRBD2 matching 12 bases. With V trimmed by 5 bases and J by 7 bases, 12 bases remained unmatched. Germline V gene lookup returns CDR1 MNHEY and CDR2 SMNVEV (reference sequence). The CDR3 sequence is 17 residues long. This chain's CDR3 is CASSPQRTSGMMNEQFF. The CDR3 coding sequence is TGTGCCAGCAGTCCCCAACGGACTAGCGGGATGATGAATGAGCAGTTCTTC.

The gene calls are TRBV27 and TRBJ2-5; 10 nucleotides align to TRBD2. Germline values: CDR1 MNHEY, CDR2 SMNVEV (reference sequence). After removal of 5 bases from V and 1 base from J, the junction contained 4 bases not matched to a gene. CDR3 length: 15 residues. CDR3 loop: CASSGRTSGQETQYF. The CDR3 nucleotides read TGTGCCAGCAGTGGACGGACTAGCGGCCAAGAGACCCAGTACTTC.

This clone was counted only a few times. V gene TRBV7-6 combines with J gene TRBJ1-2, with 7 bases lining up with TRBD1. CDR1 and CDR2 (germline): SGHVS, FNYEAQ. The CDR3 contains 15 residues. Trimming at V came to 0 bases and at J to 6 bases, leaving 7 bases not matched to a gene. The CDR3 loop is CASSLAGGAGDGYTF. The CDR3 region has the DNA TGTGCCAGCAGCTTAGCAGGGGGCGCGGGTGATGGCTACACCTTC. Drawing the rest from reference TRBV7-6 and TRBJ1-2, the complete variable domain is GAGVSQSPRYKVTKRGQDVALRCDPISGHVSLYWYRQALGQGPEFLTYFNYEAQQDKSGLPNDRFSAERPEGSISTLTIQRTEQRDSAMYRCASSLAGGAGDGYTFGSGTRLTVV.

J is TRBJ1-4 and V is TRBV6-5, with TRBD1 matching 9 bases. This CDR3 contains 15 residues. Germline CDR1 and CDR2: MNHEY and SVGAGI. V was clipped by 2 bases and J by 5 bases; unmatched bases: 3. In nucleotides, the CDR3 is TGTGCCAGCAGTTACCGACAGGGGGAGAATGAAAAACTGTTTTTT. This sequence encodes CASSYRQGENEKLFF.

This chain links TRBV5-1 with TRBJ1-1, with 8 bases fitting TRBD1. This CDR3 contains 15 residues. Trimming took 0 bases from V and 5 from J; bases not matched to a gene: 6. In germline, CDR1 is SGHRS, CDR2 YFSETQ. This chain's CDR3 is CASSLEQGGRTEAFF. The CDR3, as DNA: TGCGCCAGCAGCTTGGAACAGGGGGGGAGGACTGAAGCTTTCTTT. The complete variable domain, with remaining parts taken from reference TRBV5-1 and TRBJ1-1, reads KAGVTQTPRYLIKTRGQQVTLSCSPISGHRSVSWYQQTPGQGLQFLFEYFSETQRNKGNFPGRFSGRQFSNSRSEMNVSTLELGDSALYLCASSLEQGGRTEAFFGQGTRLTVV.

The chain employs TRBV9 and TRBJ2-7; TRBD2 agrees at 13 bases. This CDR3 region has 16 residues. J was trimmed by 2 bases and V by 3 bases; bases with no gene match: 5. Looked up from germline, CDR1 is SGDLS and CDR2 is YYNGEE. The CDR3 bases are TGTGCCAGCAGCGCGAAGGGACTAGCGGGAACCTACGAGCAGTACTTC. Protein sequence: CASSAKGLAGTYEQYF.

The V call is TRBV2, the J call TRBJ1-3, with TRBD1 matching 8 bases. CDR1 and CDR2 from the germline V gene are SNHLY and FYNNEI. CDR3 length: 15 amino acids. Trimming took 8 bases from V and 2 from J; bases not matched to a gene: 8. The CDR3 is CASVSGQVAGNTIYF. In nucleotides, the CDR3 is TGTGCCAGCGTATCGGGACAGGTGGCTGGAAACACCATATATTTT.

V gene TRBV28 combines with J gene TRBJ2-7; TRBD1 might be the D (9 bases). Germline CDR1 MDHEN, CDR2 SYDVKM. V dropped 6 bases and J dropped 3 bases, with 18 bases sitting between them. The CDR3 has 15 residues. Written as DNA, the CDR3 is TGTGCCAGCAGCCCCGGGGGGGGACAGGGCTACGAGCAGTACTTC. It codes for CASSPGGGQGYEQYF.

The chain employs TRBV6-6 and TRBJ2-7; D possibly corresponds to TRBD2 (5 bases). The CDR3 runs 14 residues. Trimming cost V 2 bases and J 0 bases, with 8 bases left between them. CDR1 is MNHNY and CDR2 is SVGAGI in the germline V gene (reference sequence). The CDR3 region has the DNA TGTGCCAGCAGTTACCGAGGGAGCTCCTACGAGCAGTACTTC. Its translation: CASSYRGSSYEQYF.

The chain recombines TRBV10-3 with TRBJ2-5; 8 positions agree with TRBD2. J lost 5 bases, V lost 10 bases, and 9 bases had no gene match. This CDR3 is 13 amino acids long. The germline gives CDR1 ENHRY, CDR2 SYGVKD. The CDR3 spells CATRSGSGETQYF. The CDR3 DNA is TGTGCCACCAGGAGCGGGAGTGGTGAGACCCAGTACTTC.

This sequence joins TRBV9 and TRBJ1-6; no definite D call. The CDR3 length is 15 residues. The V end was cut by 4 bases, the J end by 0 bases, with 8 bases between. Germline V gives CDR1 SGDLS, CDR2 YYNGEE. The CDR3 here is CASSLGSSYNSPLHF. CDR3 DNA: TGTGCCAGCAGCCTCGGGAGCTCCTATAATTCACCCCTCCACTTT.

This clone was seen only a few times. J is TRBJ1-4 and V is TRBV5-1; D might be TRBD1 (6 bases). Germline-derived CDR1 and CDR2 are SGHRS and YFSETQ. The CDR3 runs 16 residues. With 4 bases removed from V and 1 base from J, the gap between germline ends came to 14 bases. Written as DNA, the CDR3 is TGCGCCAGCAGCCCCGGACAGATTCTAACTAATGAAAAACTGTTTTTT. It encodes CASSPGQILTNEKLFF.

V is TRBV27 and J is TRBJ2-5; tentative D call: TRBD2 (6 bases). Germline V gives CDR1 MNHEY, CDR2 SMNVEV (reference sequence). V lost 2 bases, J lost 9 bases, and 19 bases lay in between. The CDR3 contains 15 residues. The chain's CDR3 is CASSLMPGLFGAQYF. CDR3 DNA: TGTGCCAGCAGTTTAATGCCGGGACTGTTTGGGGCCCAGTACTTC.

The chain links TRBV29-1 to TRBJ1-5; TRBD1 agrees at 7 bases. CDR3 length: 13 amino acids. J was trimmed by 3 bases and V by 6 bases; bases with no gene match: 5. CDR1 SQVTM and CDR2 ANQGSEA come from the germline V gene. The CDR3 protein is CSVGTDTNQPQHF. The CDR3 coding sequence is TGCAGCGTGGGGACAGATACCAATCAGCCCCAGCATTTT.

This clone was seen only once. The CDR3 coding sequence is TGTGCCAGCAGCCCAGGACAGGGGGGGGATTCACCCCTCCACTTT. It is translated as CASSPGQGGDSPLHF. The chain uses TRBV7-2 and TRBJ1-6; 10 nucleotides match TRBD1. Trimming at V came to 5 bases and at J to 8 bases, leaving 6 bases not matched to a gene. This CDR3 has 15 amino acids. Per the germline V gene, CDR1 is SGHTA and CDR2 is FQGNSA.

A single count supports this clone. V is TRBV2 and J is TRBJ2-1; no definite D call. This CDR3 comprises 13 residues. Per germline, CDR1 SNHLY and CDR2 FYNNEI. V lost 2 bases and J 6 bases, leaving 8 bases between the germline ends. The CDR3 DNA follows: TGTGCCAGCAGTGAATTACAAATCAATGAGCAGTTCTTC. Translation: CASSELQINEQFF.

V gene TRBV7-6 combines with J gene TRBJ2-3; the match to TRBD2 covers 9 bases. This CDR3 is built from 16 residues. Germline assignment: CDR1 SGHVS and CDR2 FNYEAQ. V shed 1 base and J 6 bases; nucleotides not matched to a gene: 8. The CDR3 DNA reads TGTGCCAGCAGCTTAGTAGTTAGCGGGAGTGGGGATACGCAGTATTTT. Amino acid sequence: CASSLVVSGSGDTQYF. Full variable domain (rest looked up from reference TRBV7-6 and TRBJ2-3): GAGVSQSPRYKVTKRGQDVALRCDPISGHVSLYWYRQALGQGPEFLTYFNYEAQQDKSGLPNDRFSAERPEGSISTLTIQRTEQRDSAMYRCASSLVVSGSGDTQYFGPGTRLTVL.

This chain links TRBV12-3 or TRBV12-4 with TRBJ2-7; no clear D. The CDR3 covers 11 residues. The V gene lost 6 bases and the J gene lost 2 bases, with 5 bases spanning the gap. The CDR3 DNA is TGTGCCAGCAGCCGGGCCTACGAGCAGTACTTC. It encodes CASSRAYEQYF.